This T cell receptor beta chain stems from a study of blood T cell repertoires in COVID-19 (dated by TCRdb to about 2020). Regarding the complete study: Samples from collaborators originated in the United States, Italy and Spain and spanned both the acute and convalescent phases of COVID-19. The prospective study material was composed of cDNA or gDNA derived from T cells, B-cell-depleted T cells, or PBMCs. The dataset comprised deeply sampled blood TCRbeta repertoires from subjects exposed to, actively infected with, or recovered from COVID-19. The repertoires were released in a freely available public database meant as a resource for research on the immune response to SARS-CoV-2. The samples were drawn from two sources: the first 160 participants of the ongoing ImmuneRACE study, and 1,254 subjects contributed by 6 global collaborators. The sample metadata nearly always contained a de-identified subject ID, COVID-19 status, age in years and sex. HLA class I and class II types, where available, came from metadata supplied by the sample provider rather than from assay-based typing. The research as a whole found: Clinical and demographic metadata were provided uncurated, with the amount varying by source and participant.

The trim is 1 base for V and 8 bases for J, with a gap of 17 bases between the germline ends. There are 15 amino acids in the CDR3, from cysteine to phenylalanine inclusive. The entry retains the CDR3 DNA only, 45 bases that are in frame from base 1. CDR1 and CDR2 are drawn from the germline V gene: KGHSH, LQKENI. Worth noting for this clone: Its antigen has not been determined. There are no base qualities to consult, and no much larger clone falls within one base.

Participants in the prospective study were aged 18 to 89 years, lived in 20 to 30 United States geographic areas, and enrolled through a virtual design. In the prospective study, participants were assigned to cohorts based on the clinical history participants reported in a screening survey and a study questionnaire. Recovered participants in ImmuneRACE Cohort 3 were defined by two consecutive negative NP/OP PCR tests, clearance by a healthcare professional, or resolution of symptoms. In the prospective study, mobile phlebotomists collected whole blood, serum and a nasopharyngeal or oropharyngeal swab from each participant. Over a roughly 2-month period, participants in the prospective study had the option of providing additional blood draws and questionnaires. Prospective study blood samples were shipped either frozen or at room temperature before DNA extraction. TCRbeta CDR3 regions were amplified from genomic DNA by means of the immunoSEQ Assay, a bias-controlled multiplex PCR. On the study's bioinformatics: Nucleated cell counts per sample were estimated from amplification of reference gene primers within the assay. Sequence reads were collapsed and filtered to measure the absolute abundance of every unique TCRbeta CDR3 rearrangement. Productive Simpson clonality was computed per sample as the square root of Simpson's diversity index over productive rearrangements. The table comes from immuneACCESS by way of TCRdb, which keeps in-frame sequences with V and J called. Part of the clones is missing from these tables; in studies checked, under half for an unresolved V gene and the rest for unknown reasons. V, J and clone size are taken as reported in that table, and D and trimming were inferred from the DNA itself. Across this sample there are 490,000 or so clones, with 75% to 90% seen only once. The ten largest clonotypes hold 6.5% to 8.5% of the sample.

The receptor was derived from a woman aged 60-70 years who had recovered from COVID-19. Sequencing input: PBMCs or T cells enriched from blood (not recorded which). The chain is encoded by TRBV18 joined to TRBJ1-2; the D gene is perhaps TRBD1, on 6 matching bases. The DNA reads TGTGCCAGCTCACCACGAGCCGGCCAGGGGAAAGGCTACACCTTC. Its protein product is CASSPRAGQGKGYTF.